A few counts support the clone carrying this T cell receptor beta chain. This sample was taken from a study of T cell changes during pregnancy in multiple sclerosis. Looked up from germline, CDR1 is SQVTM and CDR2 is ANQGSEA. The CDR3 sequence is 12 residues long. V lost 6 bases, J lost 2 bases, and 10 bases lay in between. Assay: immunoSEQ multiplex PCR; the TCRdb copy retains only in-frame clones and omits some. The repertoire holds under 25,000 clones, about 89% seen once, with roughly an eighth in the top ten. V gene TRBV29-1 combines with J gene TRBJ1-1, with D maybe TRBD1 (6 bases). The sequence came from a female donor in good health, enrolled as a control in a pregnancy study. The sequenced sample was CD8+ T cells from peripheral blood mononuclear cells, obtained in the first trimester of pregnancy. Here the CDR3 reads CSVEDSNTEAFF. CDR3 in DNA: TGCAGCGTGGAGGACAGTAACACTGAAGCTTTCTTT.